The 8 T cell receptor beta chains reported below all come from one sample, sequenced in a study of T cells in localized non-small cell lung cancer. This table comes from immunoSEQ multiplex PCR, and its TCRdb copy is limited to in-frame clones, with some not included. The data contain tens of thousands of clones, roughly 87% of them seen just once; the ten biggest clones take up approximately 15%. Sequencing used peripheral blood, obtained before any cancer treatment. The receptor source for this set is a man aged 35 to 70 with stage I squamous cell lung carcinoma.

The V gene is TRBV5-1, the J gene TRBJ2-1; TRBD2 agrees at 7 bases. The CDR3 length is 15 residues. CDR1 is SGHRS and CDR2 is YFSETQ in the germline V gene. V gave up 1 base and J gave up 10 bases; unmatched junction bases: 11. CDR3 in DNA: TGCGCCAGCAGCTTGCAACCTCCTGGGGGGGAGGAGCAGTTCTTC. Protein sequence: CASSLQPPGGEEQFF.

This chain connects TRBV7-9 to TRBJ1-3; unclear D gene. CDR1 is SEHNR, CDR2 FQNEAQ, per germline (reference sequence). The CDR3 totals 15 residues. V was trimmed by 6 bases and J by 3 bases, leaving 15 bases between them. DNA of the CDR3: TGTGCCAGCAGTTCGTCGCGAGGGATTGGAAACACCATATATTTT. It codes for CASSSSRGIGNTIYF.

The genes are TRBV6-1 and TRBJ2-2; 11 positions match TRBD2. CDR3 length equals 16 residues. Germline CDR1 reads MNHNS; CDR2 reads SASEGT. V lost 2 bases to trimming and J lost 6 bases; unmatched junction nucleotides: 5. DNA of the CDR3: TGTGCCAGCAGTGAAAGTAGCGGGGGGGTCCCCGGGGAGCTGTTTTTT. Translation: CASSESSGGVPGELFF.

On this clone itself: The junction does not match germline at one end; this may be a read error. The J gene is TRBJ1-1, the V gene TRBV5-1; TRBD1 is a possible D gene (5 bases). Germline assignment: CDR1 SGHRS and CDR2 YFSETQ. The CDR3 sequence is 13 residues long. This chain's CDR3 is CASSFGRDPPWVF. The CDR3, as DNA: TGCGCCAGCAGCTTTGGGAGGGACCCACCCTGGGTTTTT.

This rearrangement joins TRBV2 to TRBJ2-2; D ambiguous. The germline gives CDR1 SNHLY, CDR2 FYNNEI. The CDR3 loop spans 15 amino acids. Trimming removed 7 bases from V and 1 base from J, with 13 bases in between. The DNA of the CDR3 is TGTGCCAGCACAAACGGGCCTTTGAACACCGGGGAGCTGTTTTTT. Amino acid sequence: CASTNGPLNTGELFF.

The chain couples TRBV10-3 to TRBJ2-7, with D perhaps TRBD2 (6 bases). The CDR3 has 14 amino acids. Germline values: CDR1 ENHRY, CDR2 SYGVKD. Trimming took off 8 bases at V and 3 bases at J, with 17 bases between the two ends. For the CDR3, the DNA is TGTGCCATCGGGGAGGAAGTTGGTGGCTACGAGCAGTACTTC. Translated: CAIGEEVGGYEQYF.

The chain recombines TRBV7-8 with TRBJ1-1, with D unresolved. Trimming removed 1 base at V and 2 bases at J, with 8 bases between. This CDR3 comprises 14 residues. Per germline, CDR1 SGHVS and CDR2 FQNEAQ. The CDR3 DNA sequence: TGTGCCAGCAGCTTAGTAGTGGGTAACACTGAAGCTTTCTTT. It encodes CASSLVVGNTEAFF. The full variable domain, completed using reference TRBV7-8 and TRBJ1-1, is GAGVSQSPRYKVAKRGQDVALRCDPISGHVSLFWYQQALGQGPEFLTYFQNEAQLDKSGLPSDRFFAERPEGSVSTLKIQRTQQEDSAVYLCASSLVVGNTEAFFGQGTRLTVV.

V is TRBV7-2 and J is TRBJ2-1; D is uncertain. CDR1 and CDR2 from the germline V gene are SGHTA and FQGNSA. V lost 4 bases and J lost 4, with 11 bases in between. The CDR3 runs 14 residues. Here the CDR3 reads CASSSGRLYNEQFF. In nucleotides, the CDR3 is TGTGCCAGCAGCTCCGGACGGTTGTACAATGAGCAGTTCTTC.